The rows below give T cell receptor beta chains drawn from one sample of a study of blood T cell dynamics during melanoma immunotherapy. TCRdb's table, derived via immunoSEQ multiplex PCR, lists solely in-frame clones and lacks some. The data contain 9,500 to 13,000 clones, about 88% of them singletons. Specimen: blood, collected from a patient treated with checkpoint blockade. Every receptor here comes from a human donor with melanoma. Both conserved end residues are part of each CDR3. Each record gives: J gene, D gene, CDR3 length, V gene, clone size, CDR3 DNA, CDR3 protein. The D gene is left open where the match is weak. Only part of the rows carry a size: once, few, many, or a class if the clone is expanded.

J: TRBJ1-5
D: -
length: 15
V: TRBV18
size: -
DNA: TGTGCCAGCTCACCGGGACCCGGAGAATATCAGCCCCAGCATTTT
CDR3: CASSPGPGEYQPQHF

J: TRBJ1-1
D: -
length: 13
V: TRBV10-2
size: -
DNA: TGCGCCAGCAGTGGGTACAGGGAAACTGAAGCTTTCTTT
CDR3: CASSGYRETEAFF

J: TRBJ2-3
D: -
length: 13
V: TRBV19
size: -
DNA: TGTGCCAGTAGAGGCCTACTCACAGATACGCAGTATTTT
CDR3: CASRGLLTDTQYF

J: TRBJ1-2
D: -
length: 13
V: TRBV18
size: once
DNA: TGTGCCAGCTCACCACCATGGGGAGGAGGCTACACCTTC
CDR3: CASSPPWGGGYTF

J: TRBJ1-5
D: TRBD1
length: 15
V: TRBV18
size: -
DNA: TGTGCCAGCTCGATCGGTACAGGGGGCAATCAGCCCCAGCATTTT
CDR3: CASSIGTGGNQPQHF

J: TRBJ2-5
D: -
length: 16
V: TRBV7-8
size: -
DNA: TGTGCCAGCAGCTTATGGTGGGGGGACCCCCCGGAGACCCAGTACTTC
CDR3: CASSLWWGDPPETQYF

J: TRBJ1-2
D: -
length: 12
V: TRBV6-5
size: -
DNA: TGTGCCAGCAGGGACAGCCTCTATGGCTACACCTTC
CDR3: CASRDSLYGYTF

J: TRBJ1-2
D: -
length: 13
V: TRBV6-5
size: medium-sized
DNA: TGTGCCAGCAGTTACCAGGGAAAGATTGGCTACACCTTC
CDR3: CASSYQGKIGYTF

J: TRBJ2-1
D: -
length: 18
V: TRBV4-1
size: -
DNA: TGCGCCAGCAGCCAAGATCGGGATAGCGGACGGTCCTACAATGAGCAGTTCTTC
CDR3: CASSQDRDSGRSYNEQFF

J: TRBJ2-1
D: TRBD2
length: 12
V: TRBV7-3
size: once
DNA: TGTGCCAGCAGCTCGACCGGGACTATACTGTTCTTC
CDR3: CASSSTGTILFF

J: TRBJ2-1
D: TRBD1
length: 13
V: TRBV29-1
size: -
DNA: TGCAGCGTTTCCGGGACAGGGATGAATGAGCAGTTCTTC
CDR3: CSVSGTGMNEQFF

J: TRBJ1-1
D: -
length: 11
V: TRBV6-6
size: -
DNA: TGTGCCAGCAGTAAAATCACTGAAGCTTTCTTT
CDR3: CASSKITEAFF

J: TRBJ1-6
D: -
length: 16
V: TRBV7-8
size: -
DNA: TGTGCCAGCAGCTTAGCCGGGGGCTATGAACATTCACCCCTCCACTTT
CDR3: CASSLAGGYEHSPLHF

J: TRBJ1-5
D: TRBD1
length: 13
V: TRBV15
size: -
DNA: TGTGCCACCAGCGACAGGGGGAATCAGCCCCAGCATTTT
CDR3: CATSDRGNQPQHF

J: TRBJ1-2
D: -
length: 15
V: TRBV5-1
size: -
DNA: TGCGCCAGCAGCCCAGACCCAAATCGGGTCTATGGCTACACCTTC
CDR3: CASSPDPNRVYGYTF

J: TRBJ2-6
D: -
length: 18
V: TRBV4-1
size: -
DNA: TGCGCCAGCAGCCCCGAGGGGGGGTCACACTCTGGGGCCAACGTCCTGACTTTC
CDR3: CASSPEGGSHSGANVLTF

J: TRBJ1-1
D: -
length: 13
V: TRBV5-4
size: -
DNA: TGTGCCAGCAGCCCCAGATTGGGCACTGAAGCTTTCTTT
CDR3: CASSPRLGTEAFF

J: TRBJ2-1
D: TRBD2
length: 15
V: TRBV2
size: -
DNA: TGTGCCAGCAGCGCCGGGACTAGCTCCTACAATGAGCAGTTCTTC
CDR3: CASSAGTSSYNEQFF

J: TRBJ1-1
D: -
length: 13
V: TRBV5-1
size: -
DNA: TGCGCCAGCAGCTTTGGCAGGGACTCCGGAGCTTTCTTT
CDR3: CASSFGRDSGAFF

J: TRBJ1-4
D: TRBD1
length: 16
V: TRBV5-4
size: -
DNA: TGTGCCAGCAGTTTCGGGTCCAACAGGGGTAATGAAAAACTGTTTTTT
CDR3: CASSFGSNRGNEKLFF

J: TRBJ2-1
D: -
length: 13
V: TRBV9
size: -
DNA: TGTGCCAGCAGCGTCACTAGATCAGGTGAGCAGTTCTTC
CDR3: CASSVTRSGEQFF

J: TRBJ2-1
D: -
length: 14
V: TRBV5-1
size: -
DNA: TGCGCCAGCAGCTTGGAGGGGGACTACAATGAGCAGTTCTTC
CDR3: CASSLEGDYNEQFF

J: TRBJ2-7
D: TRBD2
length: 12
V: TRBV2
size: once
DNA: TGTGCCATACGGGGGGGTGGAAACGAGCAGTACTTC
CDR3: CAIRGGGNEQYF

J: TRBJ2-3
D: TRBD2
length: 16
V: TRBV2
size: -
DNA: TGTGCCAGCAGTTTCGGATCAGCGGGAGGGGAAGATACGCAGTATTTT
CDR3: CASSFGSAGGEDTQYF

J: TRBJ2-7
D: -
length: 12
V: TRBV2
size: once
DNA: TGTGCCAGCAGCGTCGGGACCTACGAGCAGTACTTC
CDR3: CASSVGTYEQYF

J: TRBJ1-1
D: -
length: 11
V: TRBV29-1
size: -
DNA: TGCAGCGTAGCGACACCCACTGAAGCTTTCTTT
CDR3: CSVATPTEAFF

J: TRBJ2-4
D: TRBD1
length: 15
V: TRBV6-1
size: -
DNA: TGTGCCAGCAGACAGGGGGCTATAGCCAAAAACATTCAGTACTTC
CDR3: CASRQGAIAKNIQYF

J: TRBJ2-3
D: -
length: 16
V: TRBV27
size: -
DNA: TGTGCCAGCAGTCTCGGACTATCCCCTAGCACAGATACGCAGTATTTT
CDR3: CASSLGLSPSTDTQYF

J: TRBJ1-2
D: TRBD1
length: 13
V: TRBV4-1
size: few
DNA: TGCGCCAGCAGCCACGACAGGGACTATGGCTACACCTTC
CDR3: CASSHDRDYGYTF

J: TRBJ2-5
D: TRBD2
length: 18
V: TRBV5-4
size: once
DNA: TGTGCCAGCAGCTGGGGACTAGCGGGGGGGAAATCTCCGGAGACCCAGTACTTC
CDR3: CASSWGLAGGKSPETQYF

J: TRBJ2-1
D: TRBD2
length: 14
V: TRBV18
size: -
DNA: TGTGCCAGCTCGCCGGGACTAGACAACAATGAGCAGTTCTTC
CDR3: CASSPGLDNNEQFF

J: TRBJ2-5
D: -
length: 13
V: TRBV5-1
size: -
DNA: TGCGCCAGCAGCCGCGACACCCAAGAGACCCAGTACTTC
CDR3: CASSRDTQETQYF

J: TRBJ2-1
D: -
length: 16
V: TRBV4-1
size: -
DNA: TGCGCCAGCAGCCAAGAGGGACGAAACCGATACAATGAGCAGTTCTTC
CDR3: CASSQEGRNRYNEQFF

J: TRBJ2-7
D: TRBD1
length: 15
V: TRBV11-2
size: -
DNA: TGTGCCAGCAGCTTAGAAGGGGGCCCCTTCCACGAGCAGTACTTC
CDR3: CASSLEGGPFHEQYF

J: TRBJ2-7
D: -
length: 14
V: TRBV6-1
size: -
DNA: TGTGCCAGCAGGGAAAGTCCTTTCTCCTACGAGCAGTACTTC
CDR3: CASRESPFSYEQYF

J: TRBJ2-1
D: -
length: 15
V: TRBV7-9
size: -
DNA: TGTGCCAGCAGCTTAGCGGGACGTCCAAACAATGAGCAGTTCTTC
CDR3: CASSLAGRPNNEQFF

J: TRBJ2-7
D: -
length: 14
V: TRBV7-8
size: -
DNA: TGTGCCAGCAGCCTAGTTCCGTTTTCCTACGAGCAGTACTTC
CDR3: CASSLVPFSYEQYF

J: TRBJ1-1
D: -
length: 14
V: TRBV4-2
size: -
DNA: TGTGCCAGCAGCCAAGTCGGGGTTTACACTGAAGCTTTCTTT
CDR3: CASSQVGVYTEAFF

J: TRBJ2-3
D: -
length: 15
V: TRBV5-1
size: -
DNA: TGCGCCAGCAGCTTGGGTACTAGGACAACAGATACGCAGTATTTT
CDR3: CASSLGTRTTDTQYF

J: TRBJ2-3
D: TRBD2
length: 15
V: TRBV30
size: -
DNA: TGTGCCTGGAGTGTGGGCGGGAGTGTTACAGATACGCAGTATTTT
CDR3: CAWSVGGSVTDTQYF

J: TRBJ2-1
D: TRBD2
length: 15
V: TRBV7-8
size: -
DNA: TGTGCCAGCAGCCTCCGGGGGGGGGCCTACAATGAGCAGTTCTTC
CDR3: CASSLRGGAYNEQFF